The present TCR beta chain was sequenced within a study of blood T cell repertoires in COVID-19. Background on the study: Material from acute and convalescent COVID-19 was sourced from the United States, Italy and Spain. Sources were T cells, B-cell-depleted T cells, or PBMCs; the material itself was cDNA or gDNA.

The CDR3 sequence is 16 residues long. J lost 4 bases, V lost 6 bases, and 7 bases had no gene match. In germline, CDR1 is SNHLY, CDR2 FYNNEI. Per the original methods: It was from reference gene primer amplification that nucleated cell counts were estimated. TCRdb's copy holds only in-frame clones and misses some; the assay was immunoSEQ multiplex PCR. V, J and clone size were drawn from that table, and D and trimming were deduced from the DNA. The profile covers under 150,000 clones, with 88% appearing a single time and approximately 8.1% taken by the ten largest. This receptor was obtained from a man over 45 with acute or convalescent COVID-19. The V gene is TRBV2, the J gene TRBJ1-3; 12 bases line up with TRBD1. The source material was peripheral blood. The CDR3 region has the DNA TGTGCCAGCAGGCCGGGACAGGGGGCAGAAGGAAACACCATATATTTT. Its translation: CASRPGQGAEGNTIYF. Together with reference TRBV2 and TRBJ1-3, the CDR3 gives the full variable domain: EPEVTQTPSHQVTQMGQEVILRCVPISNHLYFYWYRQILGQKVEFLVSFYNNEISEKSEIFDDQFSVERPDGSNFTLKIRSTKLEDSAMYFCASRPGQGAEGNTIYFGEGSWLTVV.